These T cell receptor beta chains were read from a single sample in a study of identifying expanded T cells in peripheral blood. Produced via immunoSEQ multiplex PCR; TCRdb's table is partial and in-frame only. The sample contains some 75,000 clones, roughly 90% of which appear only once. Sequencing used blood. The receptors come from a person between 18 and 69 years old in good health. Both conserved end residues are part of each CDR3. A D gene is named only where the DNA matches it firmly. A clone size is listed for some rows: how often the clone was seen (once, few, many), or a class if it is expanded.

clone_size j_call d_call v_call cdr3_nt cdr3_aa
. TRBJ2-5 . TRBV20-1 TGCAGTGCTAAAGAAACAGAGACCCAGTACTTC CSAKETETQYF
. TRBJ2-7 TRBD2 TRBV5-5 TGTGCCAGCAGCTTGTTTGAGACTAGCGGGAGCATGGGCGAGCAGTACTTC CASSLFETSGSMGEQYF
. TRBJ2-7 . TRBV4-3 TGCGCCAGCAGCCAAGAGCAGGACACGGCCTACGAGCAGTACTTC CASSQEQDTAYEQYF
. TRBJ2-7 . TRBV6-1 TGTCCCCCCCGCTGTTCCGAGCAGTACTTC CPPRCSEQYF
. TRBJ1-2 . TRBV27 TGTGCCAGCGGTCGCGGGGATGGCTACACCTTC CASGRGDGYTF
. TRBJ1-2 TRBD1 TRBV7-6 TGTGCCAGCAGCCCCCTGCTTGGACTCCAAGGGGGCCCTAACTATGGCTACACCTTC CASSPLLGLQGGPNYGYTF
. TRBJ2-3 . TRBV27 TGTGCCAGCAGTTCCCTTAGGGGCACAGATACGCAGTATTTT CASSSLRGTDTQYF
. TRBJ2-1 . TRBV6-5 TGTGCCAGCAGAGGGGGGAGATCCTACAATGAGCAGTTCTTC CASRGGRSYNEQFF
. TRBJ1-1 TRBD1 TRBV4-3 TGCGCCAGCAGCCAAAGCCAAACGGGACAGAGGCCCACTGAAGCTTTCTTT CASSQSQTGQRPTEAFF
. TRBJ2-1 . TRBV4-1 TGCGCCAGCAGCTGGGCGACAGGCAATGAGCAGTTCTTC CASSWATGNEQFF
. TRBJ1-5 . TRBV4-3 TGCGCCAGCAGCCAGCTGGCCACTGAGGGACAGCCCCAGCATTTT CASSQLATEGQPQHF
. TRBJ2-2 TRBD1 TRBV5-1 TGCGCCAGCAGCTTCATTCCTACAGGGGGCGACACCGGGGAGCTGTTTTTT CASSFIPTGGDTGELFF
. TRBJ2-2 . TRBV5-8 TGTGCCAGCAGCTTCGAATCCGCGAACACCGGGGAGCTGTTTTTT CASSFESANTGELFF
once TRBJ2-1 TRBD2 TRBV2 TGTGCCAGCAGAGGGACTAGCGTATACAATGAGCAGTTCTTC CASRGTSVYNEQFF
. TRBJ2-7 . TRBV5-6 TGTGCCAGCAGCCAAGGGTGGGCCTGGACTTCTCGCGCAGAGCAGTACTTC CASSQGWAWTSRAEQYF
. TRBJ2-3 TRBD2 TRBV4-1 TGCGCCAGCAGCCAAGGGTGGGGGGGTCGAGATACGCAGTATTTT CASSQGWGGRDTQYF
once TRBJ2-7 . TRBV7-2 TGTGCCAGCAGCCCGAGGGCGGGACTCTCCTACGAGCAGTACTTC CASSPRAGLSYEQYF
. TRBJ1-6 . TRBV6-1 TGTGCCAGCAGTGAGAACTGGAATTCACCCCTCCACTTT CASSENWNSPLHF
. TRBJ1-1 . TRBV21-1 TGTGCCAGCAGCAAAGGGGCCACTGAAGCTTTCTTT CASSKGATEAFF
. TRBJ2-7 TRBD1 TRBV11-2 TGTGCCAGCAGCTTGGACAGGATGAAACACGAGCAGTACTTC CASSLDRMKHEQYF
. TRBJ1-1 TRBD1 TRBV2 TGTGCCAGCAGTCCCAACAGGGGGGAACGCTGGGGGAACACTGAAGCTTTCTTT CASSPNRGERWGNTEAFF
. TRBJ2-7 . TRBV5-6 TGTGCCAGCAGCTTTGGGGGGAGTGATGCCGAGCAGTACTTC CASSFGGSDAEQYF
. TRBJ2-7 TRBD1 TRBV6-1 TGTGCCAGCAGTGAAAGGACAGGGGGTAAATACGAGCAGTACTTC CASSERTGGKYEQYF
. TRBJ2-1 . TRBV6-1 TGTGCCAGCAGTGAACGTGGGGGGCCCGTGGGCGATGAGCAGTTCTTC CASSERGGPVGDEQFF
. TRBJ2-5 . TRBV25-1 TGTGCCAGCAGTGAATATCGTACCGGCAGTACAATAGCCGAGACCCAGTACTTC CASSEYRTGSTIAETQYF
. TRBJ2-5 TRBD2 TRBV19 TGTGCCAGTAGTATGGGACTAGGGCGGCAAGAGACCCAGTACTTC CASSMGLGRQETQYF
. TRBJ1-6 TRBD1 TRBV6-1 TGTGCCAGCAGACAGACAGGGAAAGGATCACCCCTCCACTTT CASRQTGKGSPLHF
once TRBJ2-7 . TRBV5-1 TGCGCCAGCAGCTCAACCTCCTACGAGCAGTACTTC CASSSTSYEQYF
. TRBJ2-7 . TRBV6-5 TGTGCCAGCAGTTCCCGGACAAACGAGCAGTACTTC CASSSRTNEQYF
. TRBJ2-1 . TRBV27 TGTGCCAGCAGTTTCTCCGAGGGGGCCTACAATGAGCAGTTCTTC CASSFSEGAYNEQFF
. TRBJ2-7 TRBD1 TRBV7-8 TGTGCCAGCAGCCCTACGAGACAGGGCAAAGGCGAGCAGTACTTC CASSPTRQGKGEQYF
. TRBJ1-6 . TRBV7-6 TGTGCCAGCAGCTTATATTCCGGGACCGCTAATTCACCCCTCCACTTT CASSLYSGTANSPLHF
. TRBJ1-5 . TRBV19 TGTGCCAGTTTTGGACGGGTTAATCAGCCCCAGCATTTT CASFGRVNQPQHF
. TRBJ1-6 . TRBV5-1 TGCGCCAGCAGCTTAACACCGGGACACTATAATTCACCCCTCCACTTT CASSLTPGHYNSPLHF
. TRBJ2-3 . TRBV25-1 TGTGCCAGCAGTGAATACGGGGACGGGGATACGCAGTATTTT CASSEYGDGDTQYF
. TRBJ2-5 . TRBV5-1 TGCGCCAGCAGCTTGGTTGGTCAGGGGCAAGAGACCCAGTACTTC CASSLVGQGQETQYF
. TRBJ2-5 TRBD2 TRBV4-1 TGCGCCAGCAGCCAAGTCGGGGTAGCGGGCAGCGGGGAGACCCAGTACTTC CASSQVGVAGSGETQYF
once TRBJ1-3 . TRBV20-1 TGCAGTGCTTCTGCAGGAAACACCATATATTTT CSASAGNTIYF
. TRBJ2-7 TRBD2 TRBV11-3 TGTGCCAGCAGCTTCAGACTAGCGGGAGTAGTAGAGCAGTACTTC CASSFRLAGVVEQYF